Shown below are 30 T cell receptor beta chains from a single sample sequenced in a study of blood T cell repertoires in COVID-19. Measured with immunoSEQ multiplex PCR; TCRdb has only the in-frame clones, and not every one. The sample has roughly 86,000 clones; over 60% are singletons. The source material was peripheral blood. Receptors originate from a man between 45 and 60 years old who had recovered from COVID-19.

The DNA for the CDR3 is TGTGCCAGCAGCTTCACACAGGGGCCGGAGACCCAGTACTTC. Its protein product is CASSFTQGPETQYF. The chain employs TRBV7-2 and TRBJ2-5; TRBD1 matches at 7 bases. CDR3 length equals 14 residues. Unmatched junction bases numbered 6, after V lost 3 bases and J lost 5 bases. Looked up from germline, CDR1 is SGHTA and CDR2 is FQGNSA. The full variable domain, its missing parts supplied by reference TRBV7-2 and TRBJ2-5, is GAGVSQSPSNKVTEKGKDVELRCDPISGHTALYWYRQSLGQGLEFLIYFQGNSAPDKSGLPSDRFSAERTGGSVSTLTIQRTQQEDSAVYLCASSFTQGPETQYFGPGTRLLVL.

The chain joins TRBV28 to TRBJ2-3; 10 nucleotides match TRBD1. The CDR3 runs 14 residues. Germline V CDR1 and CDR2: MDHEN, SYDVKM. V lost 6 bases to trimming and J lost 5 bases; unmatched junction nucleotides: 5. CDR3 region: CASRLTGGRDTQYF. DNA of the CDR3: TGTGCCAGCAGGCTGACAGGGGGCAGAGATACGCAGTATTTT. Combining the CDR3 with reference TRBV28 and TRBJ2-3 gives the whole variable domain DVKVTQSSRYLVKRTGEKVFLECVQDMDHENMFWYRQDPGLGLRLIYFSYDVKMKEKGDIPEGYSVSREKKERFSLILESASTNQTSMYLCASRLTGGRDTQYFGPGTRLTVL.

The gene calls are TRBV4-1 and TRBJ1-5; TRBD1 agrees at 9 bases. The CDR3 is 14 amino acids. After removal of 1 base from V and 5 bases from J, the junction contained 0 bases not matched to a gene. Germline V CDR1 and CDR2: MGHRA, YSYEKL. The CDR3 bases are TGCGCCAGCAGCCAAGGGACAGGGGATCAGCCCCAGCATTTT. Its translation is CASSQGTGDQPQHF.

This clone was seen a single time. The chain uses TRBV5-8 and TRBJ2-3; TRBD1 might be the D (6 bases). This CDR3 contains 13 residues. Germline V lookup: CDR1 SGHTS, CDR2 YDEGEE. V was pared by 4 bases and J by 4 bases, with 10 bases between. The CDR3 spells CASSRTGPDTQYF. CDR3 DNA: TGTGCCAGCAGCCGAACAGGGCCAGATACGCAGTATTTT.

The J gene is TRBJ2-3, the V gene TRBV24-1; D perhaps matches TRBD1 (6 bases). V lost 2 bases and J lost 0, with 11 bases in between. The CDR3 covers 16 residues. Germline CDR1 is KGHDR and CDR2 is SFDVKD. The DNA for the CDR3 is TGTGCCACCAGTGATTCGAGGACAGTAAGCACAGATACGCAGTATTTT. It encodes CATSDSRTVSTDTQYF.

CDR3 sequence reads: CASSWTDQETQYF. Written as DNA, the CDR3 is TGTGCCAGCAGCTGGACAGACCAAGAGACCCAGTACTTC. The V and J genes are TRBV5-4 and TRBJ2-5; possibly TRBD1 for D (6 bases). V lost 3 bases, J lost 0 bases, and 6 bases lay in between. The CDR3 loop spans 13 amino acids. The germline V gene encodes CDR1 SGHNT and CDR2 YYREEE (reference sequence).

Concerning this clone: The same CDR3 is also encoded by other DNA sequences in this sample. The gene calls are TRBV18 and TRBJ1-1; 8 bases are shared with TRBD1. With 3 bases clipped from V and 2 bases from J, the junction kept 2 bases outside the gene matches. There are 14 residues in the CDR3. Looked up from germline, CDR1 is KGHSH and CDR2 is LQKENI. CDR3 region: CASSPGQGNTEAFF. As DNA, the CDR3 is TGTGCCAGCTCACCCGGACAGGGAAACACTGAAGCTTTCTTT.

The chain joins TRBV5-1 to TRBJ1-5, with no clear D. The CDR3 sequence is 14 residues long. V shed 0 bases and J shed 8 bases, with 12 bases lying between them. The germline CDR1 and CDR2 sequences are SGHRS and YFSETQ. Written as DNA, the CDR3 is TGCGCCAGCAGCTTGGCCATGGGGAGCGAGCCCCAGCATTTT. This codes for CASSLAMGSEPQHF.

V gene TRBV9 combines with J gene TRBJ2-5; D might be TRBD2 (6 bases). Germline V lookup: CDR1 SGDLS, CDR2 YYNGEE. With 0 bases removed from V and 3 bases from J, the gap between germline ends came to 9 bases. This CDR3 is built from 14 residues. CDR3 in amino acids: CASSVDGGKETQYF. The CDR3 DNA sequence: TGTGCCAGCAGCGTAGATGGCGGGAAAGAGACCCAGTACTTC.

The chain combines TRBV6-5 with TRBJ1-1, with no clear D. The CDR3 covers 14 residues. V was trimmed by 0 bases and J by 11 bases, leaving 16 bases between them. Germline assignment: CDR1 MNHEY and CDR2 SVGAGI. The CDR3 nucleotides read TGTGCCAGCAGTTACTCCCCTGGAGAGTTCGGGGCTTTCTTT. This encodes CASSYSPGEFGAFF.

The genes are TRBV6-5 and TRBJ1-3, with unresolved D. There are 15 residues in the CDR3. The germline CDR1 and CDR2 sequences are MNHEY and SVGAGI. V lost 5 bases, J lost 7 bases, and 18 bases lay in between. Here the CDR3 reads CASSPIDYLANTIYF. DNA of the CDR3: TGTGCCAGCAGTCCAATAGACTATTTAGCGAACACCATATATTTT.

V gene TRBV19 combines with J gene TRBJ1-6; TRBD1 matches 10 bases. The CDR3 consists of 14 residues. V was pared by 10 bases and J by 4 bases, with 4 bases of the junction left unmatched. Per germline, CDR1 LNHDA and CDR2 SQIVND (reference sequence). CDR3 protein: CATRTGGYNSPLHF. CDR3 coding DNA: TGTGCCACCAGGACAGGGGGTTATAATTCACCCCTCCACTTT.

In this sample, this clone turned up a few times. The rearrangement uses TRBV5-1 and TRBJ1-2, with D possibly matching TRBD1 (5 bases). The CDR3 covers 14 residues. Per germline, CDR1 SGHRS and CDR2 YFSETQ. The V gene lost 7 bases and the J gene lost 6 bases, with 19 bases spanning the gap. The CDR3 spells CASSPEGRVHGYTF. The DNA of the CDR3 is TGCGCCAGCTCTCCTGAAGGCAGGGTCCATGGCTACACCTTC.

The rearrangement uses TRBV4-2 and TRBJ2-1, with 7 nucleotides matching TRBD2. This CDR3 contains 14 residues. Germline lookup yields CDR1 LGHNA and CDR2 YNFKEQ. V lost 4 bases, J lost 4 bases, and 4 bases stayed unmatched. CDR3 nucleotides: TGTGCCAGCAGCCCCCTAGCGGAGTACAATGAGCAGTTCTTC. Translated, it gives CASSPLAEYNEQFF.

The genes are TRBV18 and TRBJ1-2; tentatively, D is TRBD1 (5 bases). V lost 3 bases to trimming and J lost 8 bases, with 16 bases between them. The germline V gene encodes CDR1 KGHSH and CDR2 LQKENI. CDR3 size: 14 residues. This CDR3 reads CASSPGTSPGGYTF. In nucleotides, the CDR3 is TGTGCCAGCTCACCTGGGACTTCGCCTGGAGGCTACACCTTC.

The J gene is TRBJ2-1, the V gene TRBV4-2, with 13 positions matching TRBD2. CDR1 and CDR2 from the germline V gene are LGHNA and YNFKEQ. The CDR3 totals 22 residues. The ends lost 0 bases at V and 0 bases at J; junction bases unmatched: 14. CDR3 in DNA: TGTGCCAGCAGCCAAGAAGGGATTCGTACTAGCGGGAGGGCCAGCTCCTACAATGAGCAGTTCTTC. This sequence encodes CASSQEGIRTSGRASSYNEQFF.

The chain couples TRBV6-5 to TRBJ2-7; TRBD1 aligns across 10 bases. In germline, CDR1 is MNHEY, CDR2 SVGAGI. The V segment lost 4 bases and the J segment 3 bases; nucleotides outside the gene matches: 6. The CDR3 sequence is 15 residues long. CDR3 protein: CASSWYRDRGYEQYF. CDR3 in DNA: TGTGCCAGCAGTTGGTACCGGGACAGGGGCTACGAGCAGTACTTC.

Concerning this clone itself: This CDR3 is also generated by other DNA sequences in the sample. The V call is TRBV3-1 (or the pseudogene TRBV3-2), the J call TRBJ1-1; D is possibly TRBD1 (6 bases). Germline V gene sequence: CDR1 LGHDT, CDR2 YNNKEL (reference sequence). This CDR3 region has 13 residues. Between the trimmed V and J ends, which lost 2 bases and 4 bases, there was a span of 8 bases. CDR3 sequence: CASSQRGGTEAFF. As DNA, the CDR3 is TGTGCCAGCAGCCAAAGAGGGGGCACTGAAGCTTTCTTT.

The chain carries TRBV15 and TRBJ1-2, with 7 bases that match TRBD1. Germline V gene lookup returns CDR1 LNHNV and CDR2 YYDKDF (reference sequence). The V gene end was trimmed by 0 bases and the J gene end by 6 bases; junction bases not matched to a gene: 4. The CDR3 sequence is 14 residues long. CDR3 loop: CATSRDPRGNGYTF. Here the CDR3 DNA reads TGTGCCACCAGCAGAGACCCCAGGGGGAATGGCTACACCTTC.

The sample holds a few counts of this clone. J is TRBJ2-7 and V is TRBV9, with TRBD1 matching 8 bases. J gave up 5 bases and V 0 bases, and 7 bases lay outside the gene matches. CDR1 is SGDLS, CDR2 YYNGEE, per germline. The CDR3 loop spans 15 amino acids. CDR3 loop: CASSVADRVEHEQYF. In nucleotides, the CDR3 is TGTGCCAGCAGCGTAGCGGACAGGGTAGAACACGAGCAGTACTTC. Filled out from reference TRBV9 and TRBJ2-7, the complete variable domain reads DSGVTQTPKHLITATGQRVTLRCSPRSGDLSVYWYQQSLDQGLQFLIQYYNGEERAKGNILERFSAQQFPDLHSELNLSSLELGDSALYFCASSVADRVEHEQYFGPGTRLTVT.

The J gene is TRBJ2-1, the V gene TRBV10-1; TRBD2 might be the D (6 bases). The V end lost 6 bases, the J end lost 0 bases, and 6 bases lay between the germline ends. The CDR3 consists of 13 residues. The germline CDR1 and CDR2 sequences are WNHNN and SYGVQD (reference sequence). CDR3 amino acids: CASSGGSYNEQFF. As DNA, the CDR3 is TGCGCCAGCAGCGGGGGCTCCTACAATGAGCAGTTCTTC.

The genes are TRBV5-4 and TRBJ1-5, with 7 bases fitting TRBD1. The CDR3 is made up of 15 amino acids. Germline lookup yields CDR1 SGHNT and CDR2 YYREEE (reference sequence). With 0 bases clipped from V and 6 bases from J, the junction kept 6 bases outside the gene matches. The CDR3 DNA sequence: TGTGCCAGCAGCTTGGACGGCCAGGGGGGTCAGCCCCAGCATTTT. Translation gives CASSLDGQGGQPQHF.

The chain couples TRBV10-3 to TRBJ1-2; TRBD1 is a possible D gene (5 bases). The CDR3 covers 13 residues. V lost 6 bases and J 3 bases, leaving 11 bases between the germline ends. Germline V lookup: CDR1 ENHRY, CDR2 SYGVKD. CDR3 protein: CAIRTDSYYGYTF. The DNA of the CDR3 is TGTGCCATCAGGACAGATTCATACTATGGCTACACCTTC.

CDR3 sequence (DNA): TGTGCCAGCAGCCATCCGGACAGGAATTATCAGCCCCAGCATTTT. Residues: CASSHPDRNYQPQHF. The chain links TRBV5-8 to TRBJ1-5; the match to TRBD1 covers 7 bases. The CDR3 length is 15 residues. J gave up 5 bases and V 4 bases, and 9 bases lay outside the gene matches. CDR1 SGHTS and CDR2 YDEGEE come from the germline V gene.

CDR3 in amino acids: CASSLSGVTDTQYF. CDR3 in DNA: TGTGCCAGCAGCTTAAGCGGGGTCACAGATACGCAGTATTTT. The chain joins TRBV14 to TRBJ2-3; 7 bases are a match to TRBD2. The CDR3 runs 14 residues. Trimming cost V 5 bases and J 2 bases; bases outside gene matches: 4. CDR1 is SGHDN, CDR2 FVKESK, per germline. Full variable domain (rest looked up from reference TRBV14 and TRBJ2-3): EAGVTQFPSHSVIEKGQTVTLRCDPISGHDNLYWYRRVMGKEIKFLLHFVKESKQDESGMPNNRFLAERTGGTYSTLKVQPAELEDSGVYFCASSLSGVTDTQYFGPGTRLTVL.

The J gene is TRBJ2-6, the V gene TRBV7-9, with 7 bases fitting TRBD1. CDR1 is SEHNR and CDR2 is FQNEAQ in the germline V gene (reference sequence). V shed 5 bases and J 3 bases; nucleotides not matched to a gene: 4. The CDR3 is made up of 15 amino acids. This chain's CDR3 is CASSPDRVGANVLTF. The DNA for the CDR3 is TGTGCCAGCAGCCCAGACAGGGTTGGGGCCAACGTCCTGACTTTC. Supplemented by reference TRBV7-9 and TRBJ2-6, the full variable domain reads DTGVSQNPRHKITKRGQNVTFRCDPISEHNRLYWYRQTLGQGPEFLTYFQNEAQLEKSRLLSDRFSAERPKGSFSTLEIQRTEQGDSAMYLCASSPDRVGANVLTFGAGSRLTVL.

V usage is TRBV6-2 or TRBV6-3 and J usage is TRBJ2-2, with D possibly being TRBD2 (6 bases). There are 14 residues in the CDR3. Per the germline V gene, CDR1 is MNHEY and CDR2 is SVGEGT. The V end was cut by 5 bases, the J end by 5 bases, with 12 bases between. CDR3 loop: CASSRSGDTGELFF. In DNA form, the CDR3 reads TGTGCCAGCAGTCGCTCGGGAGATACCGGGGAGCTGTTTTTT.

V gene TRBV2 combines with J gene TRBJ2-2, with D perhaps TRBD1 (6 bases). Deletions cut 6 bases from V and 1 base from J, with 15 bases between. CDR1 SNHLY and CDR2 FYNNEI come from the germline V gene. This CDR3 region has 16 residues. This chain's CDR3 is CASSYRASRNTGELFF. CDR3 in DNA: TGTGCCAGCAGCTACAGGGCGAGTAGGAACACCGGGGAGCTGTTTTTT.

CDR3 DNA: TGTGCCAGCAGCCAAGCGGGCACTAGCGGGATCGATGAGCAGTTCTTC. Translated, it gives CASSQAGTSGIDEQFF. The chain has TRBV4-2 and TRBJ2-1, with TRBD2 identical over 10 bases. With V trimmed by 1 base and J by 8 bases, 8 bases remained unmatched. The CDR3 contains 16 residues. Per germline, CDR1 LGHNA and CDR2 YNFKEQ.

This chain uses TRBV5-3 with TRBJ2-1; D is ambiguous. TRBV5-3 is filed as an ORF, its function uncertain. Between the trimmed V and J ends, which lost 4 bases and 5 bases, there was a span of 16 bases. The CDR3 is 15 residues long. DNA of the CDR3: TGTGCCAGAAGCCTACCGGCGCGGAGCGACAATGAGCAGTTCTTC. Encoded protein: CARSLPARSDNEQFF.